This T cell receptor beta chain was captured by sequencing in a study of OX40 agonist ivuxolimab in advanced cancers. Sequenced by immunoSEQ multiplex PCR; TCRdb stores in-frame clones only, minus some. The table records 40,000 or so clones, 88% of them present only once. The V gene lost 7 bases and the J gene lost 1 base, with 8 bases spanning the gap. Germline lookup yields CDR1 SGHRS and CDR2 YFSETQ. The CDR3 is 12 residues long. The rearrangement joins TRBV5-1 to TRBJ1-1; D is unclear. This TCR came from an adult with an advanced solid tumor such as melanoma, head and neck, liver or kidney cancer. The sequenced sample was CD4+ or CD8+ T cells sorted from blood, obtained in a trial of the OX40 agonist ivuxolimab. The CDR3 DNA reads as TGCGCCAGCCGATTCACGAACACTGAAGCTTTCTTT. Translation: CASRFTNTEAFF.